The rows below give T cell receptor beta chains drawn from one sample of a study of type 1 regulatory T cells. MiXCR was run by TCRdb on the reads, yielding one entry per CDR3 protein. The table lists about 62,000 distinct CDR3 sequences, around 62% of them singletons. These receptors have no known antigen. The sample was cultured non-Tr1 T cells, either the whole culture or a sorted T cell fraction (not recorded which). Source of these receptors: a human donor in good health. Both conserved end residues are trimmed from each CDR3. The order of the fields is J gene, V gene, CDR3 protein.

j_gene: TRBJ2-3
v_gene: TRBV6-1
CDR3aa: ASTGLASTDTQY

j_gene: TRBJ2-2
v_gene: TRBV5-4
CDR3aa: ASSFILAGELF

j_gene: TRBJ2-2
v_gene: TRBV24-1
CDR3aa: ATSDLAGGPGELF

j_gene: TRBJ2-7
v_gene: TRBV27
CDR3aa: ASSLRQDGYEQY

j_gene: TRBJ1-1
v_gene: TRBV21-1
CDR3aa: ASSKALWGPQGMNTEAF

j_gene: TRBJ2-7
v_gene: TRBV7-2
CDR3aa: ASSLESSDLSEQY

j_gene: TRBJ2-5
v_gene: TRBV28
CDR3aa: ASSSPFRGRETQY

j_gene: TRBJ2-3
v_gene: TRBV7-2
CDR3aa: ASSSPRGTQY

j_gene: TRBJ2-7
v_gene: TRBV28
CDR3aa: ASSHGTGAYEQY

j_gene: TRBJ2-5
v_gene: TRBV10-3
CDR3aa: AISVSETQY

j_gene: TRBJ2-3
v_gene: TRBV18
CDR3aa: ASSPTLRASTDTQY

j_gene: TRBJ2-2
v_gene: TRBV12-5
CDR3aa: ASGIGTSGATGELF

j_gene: TRBJ1-6
v_gene: TRBV11-2
CDR3aa: ASSLTGTGARNSPLH

j_gene: TRBJ2-7
v_gene: TRBV20-1
CDR3aa: SAKPLGQDPDGEQY

j_gene: TRBJ1-1
v_gene: TRBV6-1
CDR3aa: ASSEQPGGNTEAF

j_gene: TRBJ2-5
v_gene: TRBV3-1
CDR3aa: ASSHHGPRETQY

j_gene: TRBJ2-7
v_gene: TRBV18
CDR3aa: ASSPDRGRRNEQY

j_gene: TRBJ1-1
v_gene: TRBV19
CDR3aa: ASSSDQTGGTEAF

j_gene: TRBJ2-4
v_gene: TRBV24-1
CDR3aa: ATSDLGQPGLTKTGIQY

j_gene: TRBJ2-5
v_gene: TRBV11-2
CDR3aa: ASSARIQETQY

j_gene: TRBJ2-1
v_gene: TRBV20-1
CDR3aa: SARSERGASYNEQF

j_gene: TRBJ2-1
v_gene: TRBV20-1
CDR3aa: SARGGELADYNEQF

j_gene: TRBJ2-3
v_gene: TRBV6-5
CDR3aa: ASSYDPQGADTQY

j_gene: TRBJ2-3
v_gene: TRBV10-2
CDR3aa: ASSQADTQY

j_gene: TRBJ2-7
v_gene: TRBV7-2
CDR3aa: ASSPGSSGFRYEQY

j_gene: TRBJ2-7
v_gene: TRBV28
CDR3aa: ASKKPRERSEQY

j_gene: TRBJ2-3
v_gene: TRBV29-1
CDR3aa: SVRTGATDTQY

j_gene: TRBJ2-7
v_gene: TRBV29-1
CDR3aa: SVNRDTSFYEQY

j_gene: TRBJ1-6
v_gene: TRBV19
CDR3aa: ASTGTDDNSPLH

j_gene: TRBJ2-3
v_gene: TRBV27
CDR3aa: ASSRVAGGSFRTDTQY

j_gene: TRBJ2-4
v_gene: TRBV12-3/TRBV12-4
CDR3aa: ASSVRDRIIKNIQY

j_gene: TRBJ1-2
v_gene: TRBV29-1
CDR3aa: SVDWARGRGGYT

j_gene: TRBJ2-1
v_gene: TRBV4-3
CDR3aa: ASSQDGRGRFYNEQF

j_gene: TRBJ2-2
v_gene: TRBV20-1
CDR3aa: SASWRMAGELF

j_gene: TRBJ2-3
v_gene: TRBV7-3
CDR3aa: ASSYAGGYTDTQY

j_gene: TRBJ2-7
v_gene: TRBV12-3/TRBV12-4
CDR3aa: ASSPSLIAGGEQY

j_gene: TRBJ1-2
v_gene: TRBV5-1
CDR3aa: ASRPTGHYGYT

j_gene: TRBJ2-1
v_gene: TRBV9
CDR3aa: ASSVVDSVNEQF

j_gene: TRBJ2-7
v_gene: TRBV5-1
CDR3aa: ASSNRDRGLTYEQY

j_gene: TRBJ2-7
v_gene: TRBV29-1
CDR3aa: SVVNRLSAYEQY

j_gene: TRBJ1-1
v_gene: TRBV27
CDR3aa: ASSLNRVVTEAF

j_gene: TRBJ2-1
v_gene: TRBV7-9
CDR3aa: ASSLEGGFEQF

j_gene: TRBJ2-7
v_gene: TRBV18
CDR3aa: ASSPRRDTSSYEQY

j_gene: TRBJ2-3
v_gene: TRBV7-2
CDR3aa: ASSLERSSPQY

j_gene: TRBJ2-2
v_gene: TRBV12-3/TRBV12-4
CDR3aa: ASSTGGQLKRGTSEPNTGELF

j_gene: TRBJ2-5
v_gene: TRBV2
CDR3aa: ASTWDQETQY

j_gene: TRBJ2-3
v_gene: TRBV12-3/TRBV12-4
CDR3aa: ASSLVRGDTQY

j_gene: TRBJ1-1
v_gene: TRBV7-2
CDR3aa: ASSLALGQVLNTEAF

j_gene: TRBJ2-5
v_gene: TRBV3-1
CDR3aa: ASSQVRQGETQY